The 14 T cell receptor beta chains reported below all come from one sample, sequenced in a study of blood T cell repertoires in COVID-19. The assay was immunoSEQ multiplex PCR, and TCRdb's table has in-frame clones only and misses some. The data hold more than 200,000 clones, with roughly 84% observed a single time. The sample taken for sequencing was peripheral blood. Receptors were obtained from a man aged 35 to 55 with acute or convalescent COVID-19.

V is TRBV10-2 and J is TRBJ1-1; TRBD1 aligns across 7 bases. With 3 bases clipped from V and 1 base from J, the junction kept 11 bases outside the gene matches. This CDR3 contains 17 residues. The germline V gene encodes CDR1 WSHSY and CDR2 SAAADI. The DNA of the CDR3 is TGCGCCAGCAGTGAAGCATGGGGACAGCACCCGAACACTGAAGCTTTCTTT. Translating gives CASSEAWGQHPNTEAFF.

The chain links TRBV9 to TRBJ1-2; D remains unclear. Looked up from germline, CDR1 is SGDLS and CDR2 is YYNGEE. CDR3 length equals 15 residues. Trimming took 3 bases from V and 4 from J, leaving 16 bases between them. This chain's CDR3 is CASSGPDGKVYGYTF. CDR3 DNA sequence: TGTGCCAGCAGCGGCCCGGACGGGAAAGTCTATGGCTACACCTTC.

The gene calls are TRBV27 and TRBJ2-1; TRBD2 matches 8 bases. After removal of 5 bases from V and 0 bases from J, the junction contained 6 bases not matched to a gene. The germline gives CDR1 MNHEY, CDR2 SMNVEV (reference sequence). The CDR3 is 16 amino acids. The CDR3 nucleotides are TGTGCCAGCAGTCCCTTAGCGGGAATCTCCTACAATGAGCAGTTCTTC. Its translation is CASSPLAGISYNEQFF.

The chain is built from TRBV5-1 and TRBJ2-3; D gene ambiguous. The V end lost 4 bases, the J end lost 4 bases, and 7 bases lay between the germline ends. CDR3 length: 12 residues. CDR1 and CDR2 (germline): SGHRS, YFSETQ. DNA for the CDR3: TGCGCCAGCAGCACACAGCCAGATACGCAGTATTTT. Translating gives CASSTQPDTQYF.

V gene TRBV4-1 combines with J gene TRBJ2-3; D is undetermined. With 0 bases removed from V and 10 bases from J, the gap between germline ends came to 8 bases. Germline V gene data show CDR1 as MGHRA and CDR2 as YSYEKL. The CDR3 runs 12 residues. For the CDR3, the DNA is TGCGCCAGCAGCCAAGATCTCCGTTCGCAGTATTTT. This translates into CASSQDLRSQYF.

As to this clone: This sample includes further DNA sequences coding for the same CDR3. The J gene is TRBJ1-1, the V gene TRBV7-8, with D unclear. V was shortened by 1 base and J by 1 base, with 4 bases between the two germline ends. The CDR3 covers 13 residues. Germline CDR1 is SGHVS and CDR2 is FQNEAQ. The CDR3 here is CASSLGRNTEAFF. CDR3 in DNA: TGTGCCAGCAGCTTAGGTCGGAACACTGAAGCTTTCTTT. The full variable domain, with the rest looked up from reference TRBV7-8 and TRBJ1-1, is GAGVSQSPRYKVAKRGQDVALRCDPISGHVSLFWYQQALGQGPEFLTYFQNEAQLDKSGLPSDRFFAERPEGSVSTLKIQRTQQEDSAVYLCASSLGRNTEAFFGQGTRLTVV.

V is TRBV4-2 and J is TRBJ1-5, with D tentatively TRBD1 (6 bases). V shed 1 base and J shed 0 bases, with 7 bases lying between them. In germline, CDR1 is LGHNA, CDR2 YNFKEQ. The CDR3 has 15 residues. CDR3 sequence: CASSQGTASNQPQHF. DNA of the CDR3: TGTGCCAGCAGCCAAGGGACAGCTAGCAATCAGCCCCAGCATTTT.

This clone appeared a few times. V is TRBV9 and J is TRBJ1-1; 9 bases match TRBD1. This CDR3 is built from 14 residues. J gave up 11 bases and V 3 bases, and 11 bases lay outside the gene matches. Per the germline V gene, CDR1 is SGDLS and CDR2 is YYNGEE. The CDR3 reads CASSEGQGLGGAFF. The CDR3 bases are TGTGCCAGCAGCGAGGGACAGGGCCTTGGGGGGGCTTTCTTT.

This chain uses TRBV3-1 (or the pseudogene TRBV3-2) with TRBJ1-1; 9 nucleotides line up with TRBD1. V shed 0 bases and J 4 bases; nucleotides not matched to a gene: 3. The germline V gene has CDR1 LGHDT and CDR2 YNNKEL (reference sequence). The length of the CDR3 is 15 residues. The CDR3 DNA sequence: TGTGCCAGCAGCCAAGACGGGGACAGGGCCACTGAAGCTTTCTTT. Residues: CASSQDGDRATEAFF.

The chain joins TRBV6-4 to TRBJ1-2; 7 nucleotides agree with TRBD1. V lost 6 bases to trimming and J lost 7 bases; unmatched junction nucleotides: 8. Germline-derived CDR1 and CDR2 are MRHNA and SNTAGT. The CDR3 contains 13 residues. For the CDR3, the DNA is TGTGCCAGCAGCCTAACAGGGGCGTCTGGCTACACCTTC. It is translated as CASSLTGASGYTF.

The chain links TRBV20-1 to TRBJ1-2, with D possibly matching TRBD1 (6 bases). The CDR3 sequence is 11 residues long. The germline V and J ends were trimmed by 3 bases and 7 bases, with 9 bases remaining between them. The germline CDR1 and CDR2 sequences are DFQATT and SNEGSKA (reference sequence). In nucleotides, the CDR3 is TGCAGTGCTAGGACAGGCGGTGGCTACACCTTC. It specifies CSARTGGGYTF.

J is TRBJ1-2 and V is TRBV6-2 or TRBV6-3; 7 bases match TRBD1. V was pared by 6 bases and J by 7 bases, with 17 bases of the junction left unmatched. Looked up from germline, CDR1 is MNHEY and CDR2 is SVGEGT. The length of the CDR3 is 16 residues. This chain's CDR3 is CASSPTRTGIYSGYTF. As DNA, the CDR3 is TGTGCCAGCAGCCCCACCCGGACAGGAATTTATTCTGGCTACACCTTC.

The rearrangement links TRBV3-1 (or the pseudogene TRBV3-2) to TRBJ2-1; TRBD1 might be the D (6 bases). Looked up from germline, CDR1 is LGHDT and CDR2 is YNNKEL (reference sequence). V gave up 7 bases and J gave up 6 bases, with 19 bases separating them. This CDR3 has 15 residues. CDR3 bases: TGTGCCAGCACCACCGACAGGAGGTTGGGCAATGAGCAGTTCTTC. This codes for CASTTDRRLGNEQFF.

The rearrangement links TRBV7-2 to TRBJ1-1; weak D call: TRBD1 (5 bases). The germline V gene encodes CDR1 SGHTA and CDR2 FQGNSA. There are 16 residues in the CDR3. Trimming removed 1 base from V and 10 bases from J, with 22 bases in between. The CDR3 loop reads CASSLGGGGNIRVAFF. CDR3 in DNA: TGTGCCAGCAGCTTAGGTGGGGGGGGAAATATACGGGTAGCTTTCTTT.